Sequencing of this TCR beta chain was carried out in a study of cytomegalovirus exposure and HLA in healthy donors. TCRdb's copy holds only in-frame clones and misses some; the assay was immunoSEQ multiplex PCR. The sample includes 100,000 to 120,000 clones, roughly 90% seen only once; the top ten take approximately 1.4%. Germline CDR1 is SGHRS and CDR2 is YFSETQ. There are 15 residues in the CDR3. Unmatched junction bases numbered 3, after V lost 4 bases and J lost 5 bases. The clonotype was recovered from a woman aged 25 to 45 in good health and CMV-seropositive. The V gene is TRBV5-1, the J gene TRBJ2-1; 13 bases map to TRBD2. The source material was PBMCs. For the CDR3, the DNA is TGCGCCAGCAGCCGCACTAGCGGGGGGGACAATGAGCAGTTCTTC. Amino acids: CASSRTSGGDNEQFF. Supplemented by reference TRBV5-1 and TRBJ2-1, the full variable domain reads KAGVTQTPRYLIKTRGQQVTLSCSPISGHRSVSWYQQTPGQGLQFLFEYFSETQRNKGNFPGRFSGRQFSNSRSEMNVSTLELGDSALYLCASSRTSGGDNEQFFGPGTRLTVL.